This T cell receptor (beta chain) was profiled in a study of blood T cell repertoires in COVID-19. Study context: Some COVID-19 samples were acute and others convalescent; all came from the United States, Italy and Spain.

This clone has a single count. The CDR3 has 16 residues. The V gene's germline CDR1 is SGHAT and CDR2 FQNNGV. Trimming took 0 bases from V and 4 from J; bases not matched to a gene: 4. Repertoires were generated with immunoSEQ multiplex PCR, while TCRdb's copy carries only in-frame clones and drops some. The top ten hold around 2% of the sample, which has about 25,000 clones, approximately 80% seen once. The chain carries TRBV11-2 and TRBJ1-2; the match to TRBD1 covers 11 bases. The source material was peripheral blood. The sequence was obtained from a man older than 75 with active or convalescent COVID-19. CDR3 residues: CASSLERTGGFYGYTF. The CDR3, as DNA: TGTGCCAGCAGCTTAGAGAGGACAGGGGGCTTCTATGGCTACACCTTC.